This TCR beta chain stems from a study of T cell responses to AZD1222 COVID-19 vaccine (dated by TCRdb to about 2021). In terms of the full investigation: AZD1222 recipients given second doses at about 4 weeks or at about 12 weeks were pooled, since spike-specific TCR depth and breadth were not found to differ between the two schedules. Trial participants were enrolled by age into subgroups of 18-55, 56-69 and 70-plus years, and roughly 150, 30 and 60 TCR-sequenced participants, respectively, were included in these subgroups. A total of 230 or so trial participants underwent TCR sequencing, of whom some 210 received two doses of AZD1222 and some 25 received two doses of the MenACWY control vaccine.

Worth noting for this clone: The specificity of this receptor is unknown. Per-nucleotide qualities are absent, and no much larger clonotype sits a single base away.

What the authors observed across the whole study: Epitopes outside the regions mutated in the B.1.351 and B.1.1.7 variants were reportedly recognized by nearly half of the unique spike-specific TCRs. Participants were mostly white British, with more females than males. The authors suggested clonal diversity may have been underestimated. The vaccine-associated CD4 TCRs covered the entire spike protein, and the dominant responses fell in regions 160-218 and 743-854. Because no samples from the day 14 peak response were available, repertoires could be characterized only after the peak T cell response. Spike-specific TCR breadth and depth rose significantly after two AZD1222 doses compared with day 0 and with MenACWY recipients. Only five to seven AZD1222 recipients were SARS-CoV-2 seropositive at baseline, limiting conclusions about previously exposed vaccinees. The 56-69-year group was small, and its depth increase did not reach significance, likely because of low power.

The sample's time point label, in plain terms: baseline before first vaccination. The vaccinee samples were drawn from two UK trials, COV001 and COV002, one of which was a single-blind randomized controlled phase 2/3 trial testing AZD1222 (ChAdOx1 nCoV-19) in healthy adults. Trial participant PBMC samples were collected at day 0 and day 28 after the second dose for TCRbeta chain sequencing. The CDR3 regions of human TCRbeta chains were analyzed by immunosequencing. The original methods were these. Repertoire TCRs were matched against a reference library of SARS-CoV-2-specific TCRs generated with the MIRA antigen-specificity platform. Breadth meant the fraction of unique TCRs that were SARS-CoV-2-associated, whereas depth meant the fraction of total T cells that were SARS-CoV-2-associated. Using the MIRA data, each spike-specific TCR was mapped to the spike region that the TCR reacts to and placed in a CD4 or CD8 class. Log10-transformed breadth and depth values were compared by one-way ANOVA with Sidak's multiple comparisons tests. TCRdb's version of the immuneACCESS table is confined to in-frame rearrangements and falls short of the full clone set. An unresolved V gene accounts for under half of the shortfall where checked; the remainder is of unknown origin. D and trimming come from the DNA, and the V and J calls and clone size come from that table. The sample contains 85,000 to 100,000 clones, about 89% of them found a single time. The ten top clones hold roughly 4% of the sample.

The sequences come from peripheral blood, collected on day 0 of AZD1222 vaccination. The TCR originated in an adult in good health.

The nucleotide sequence reads TGTGCCAGCAGCTTAGTTTCCGGCTCTTTCTATGGCTACACCTTC. It specifies CASSLVSGSFYGYTF. This chain joins TRBV7-6 to TRBJ1-2, with no confident D gene call. Trimming removed 1 base from V and 4 bases from J, leaving 13 bases between the germline ends. From its cysteine to its phenylalanine, the CDR3 spans 15 amino acids. The retained sequence is limited to the CDR3, 45 bases, with the frame set at the first base. Sequences SGHVS (CDR1) and FNYEAQ (CDR2) are obtained from the germline V gene.